The text below deals with one TCR beta chain. The germline gene is not matched at one end of the junction; a read error may be the cause. MiXCR, run by TCRdb on the 5' RACE reads, gives a single entry per CDR3 protein. The repertoire includes 150,000 to 200,000 distinct CDR3 sequences, approximately 18% of them detected once, and 4.3% sits in the top ten. The V gene's germline CDR1 is SGHVS and CDR2 FNYEAQ. The CDR3 extends over 15 amino acids. The sample originates from a study of CD8 T cells in ankylosing spondylitis. The sequenced material came from blood, either unsorted or a sorted T cell fraction (not recorded which). V and J are TRBV7-6 and TRBJ2-3, with D perhaps given as TRBD1 or TRBD2 (5 bases each). This clonotype was sampled from a male donor aged 5 to 30 with ankylosing spondylitis or in good health (not recorded which). The CDR3 sequence is CASSLVGPPTDTQYF. In DNA form, the CDR3 reads TGTGCCAGCAGCTTAGTGGGACCCCCAACGGATACGCAGTATTTC.